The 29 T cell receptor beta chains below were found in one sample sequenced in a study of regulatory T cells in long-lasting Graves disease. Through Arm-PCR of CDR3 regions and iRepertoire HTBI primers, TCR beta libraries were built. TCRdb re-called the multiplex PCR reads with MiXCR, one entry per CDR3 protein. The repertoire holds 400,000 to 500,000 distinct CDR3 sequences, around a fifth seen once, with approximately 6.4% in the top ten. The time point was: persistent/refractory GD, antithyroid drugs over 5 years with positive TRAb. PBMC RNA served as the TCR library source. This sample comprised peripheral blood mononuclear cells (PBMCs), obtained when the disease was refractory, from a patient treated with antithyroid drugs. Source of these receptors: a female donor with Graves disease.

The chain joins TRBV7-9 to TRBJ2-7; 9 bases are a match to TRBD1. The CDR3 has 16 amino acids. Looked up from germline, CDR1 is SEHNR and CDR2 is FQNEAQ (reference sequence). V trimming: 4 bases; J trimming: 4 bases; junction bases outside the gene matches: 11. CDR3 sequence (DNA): TGTGCCAGCAGCTCGCGTTGGGTACAGGGGGCTTACGAGCAGTACTTC. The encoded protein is CASSSRWVQGAYEQYF.

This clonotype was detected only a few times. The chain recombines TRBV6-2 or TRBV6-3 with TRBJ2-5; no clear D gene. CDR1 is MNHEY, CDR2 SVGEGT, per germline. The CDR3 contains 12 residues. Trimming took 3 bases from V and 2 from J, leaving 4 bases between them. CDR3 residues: CASSYWQETQYF. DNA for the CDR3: TGTGCCAGCAGTTATTGGCAAGAGACCCAGTACTTC.

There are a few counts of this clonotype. The CDR3 nucleotides read TGCAGTGCTAAGGAGTACGAGCAGTACTTC. This gives the protein CSAKEYEQYF. The chain couples TRBV20-1 to TRBJ2-7; D is ambiguous. This CDR3 has 10 residues. Trimming shortened V by 4 bases and J by 4 bases, and 5 bases separated the two germline ends. Germline values: CDR1 DFQATT, CDR2 SNEGSKA (reference sequence).

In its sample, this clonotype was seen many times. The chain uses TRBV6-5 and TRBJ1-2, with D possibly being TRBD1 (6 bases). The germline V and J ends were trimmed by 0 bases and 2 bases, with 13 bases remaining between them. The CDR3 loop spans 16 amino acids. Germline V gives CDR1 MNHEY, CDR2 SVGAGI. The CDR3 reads CASSYSTGWPNYGYTF. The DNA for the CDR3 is TGTGCCAGCAGTTACTCAACAGGGTGGCCCAACTATGGCTACACCTTC.

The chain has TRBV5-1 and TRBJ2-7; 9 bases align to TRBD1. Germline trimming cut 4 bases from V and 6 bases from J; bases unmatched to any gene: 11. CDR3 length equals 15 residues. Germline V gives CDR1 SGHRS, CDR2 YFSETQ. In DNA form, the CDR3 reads TGCGCCAGCAGCCCGGCCGGGACAGGGTTGTCCGAGCAGTACTTC. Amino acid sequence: CASSPAGTGLSEQYF. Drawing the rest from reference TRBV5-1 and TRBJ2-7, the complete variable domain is KAGVTQTPRYLIKTRGQQVTLSCSPISGHRSVSWYQQTPGQGLQFLFEYFSETQRNKGNFPGRFSGRQFSNSRSEMNVSTLELGDSALYLCASSPAGTGLSEQYFGPGTRLTVT.

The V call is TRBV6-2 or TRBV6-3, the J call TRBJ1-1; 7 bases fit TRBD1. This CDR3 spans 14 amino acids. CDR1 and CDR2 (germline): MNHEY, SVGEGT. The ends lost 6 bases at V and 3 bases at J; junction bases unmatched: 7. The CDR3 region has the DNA TGTGCCAGCAGATACCCAGGGGGGGACACTGAAGCTTTCTTT. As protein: CASRYPGGDTEAFF.

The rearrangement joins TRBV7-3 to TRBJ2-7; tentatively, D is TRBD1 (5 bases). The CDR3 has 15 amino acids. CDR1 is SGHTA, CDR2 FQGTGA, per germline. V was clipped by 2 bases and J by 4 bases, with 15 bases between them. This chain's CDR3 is CASSLSAGPDYEQYF. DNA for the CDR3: TGTGCCAGCAGCTTATCGGCAGGGCCCGATTACGAGCAGTACTTC.

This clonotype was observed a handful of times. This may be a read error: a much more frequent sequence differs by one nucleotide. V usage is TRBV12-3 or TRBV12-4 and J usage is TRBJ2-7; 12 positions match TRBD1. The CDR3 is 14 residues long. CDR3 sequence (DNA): TGTGCCAGCAGGGGGACAGGGGGCTCCTACAAGCAGTACTTC. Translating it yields CASRGTGGSYKQYF.

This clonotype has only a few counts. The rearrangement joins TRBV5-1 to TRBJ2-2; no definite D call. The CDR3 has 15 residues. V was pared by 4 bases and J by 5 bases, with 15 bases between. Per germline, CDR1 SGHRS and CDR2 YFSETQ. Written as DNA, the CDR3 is TGCGCCAGCAGCATTATCCTGGGTGGGACCGGGGAGCTGTTTTTT. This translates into CASSIILGGTGELFF.

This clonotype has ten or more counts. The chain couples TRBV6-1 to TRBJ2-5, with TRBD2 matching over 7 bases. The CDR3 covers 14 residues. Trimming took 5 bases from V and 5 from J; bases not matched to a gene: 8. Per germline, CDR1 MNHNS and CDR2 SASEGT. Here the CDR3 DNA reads TGTGCCAGCAGTCCCCGACTAGCTGTGGAGACCCAGTACTTC. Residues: CASSPRLAVETQYF.

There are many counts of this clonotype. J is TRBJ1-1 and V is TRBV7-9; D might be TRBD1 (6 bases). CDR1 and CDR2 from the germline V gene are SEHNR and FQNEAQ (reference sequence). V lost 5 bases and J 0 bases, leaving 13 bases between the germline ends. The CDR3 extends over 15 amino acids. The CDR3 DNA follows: TGTGCCAGCAGCCCCTCGGGGGCGGTGAACACTGAAGCTTTCTTT. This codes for CASSPSGAVNTEAFF.

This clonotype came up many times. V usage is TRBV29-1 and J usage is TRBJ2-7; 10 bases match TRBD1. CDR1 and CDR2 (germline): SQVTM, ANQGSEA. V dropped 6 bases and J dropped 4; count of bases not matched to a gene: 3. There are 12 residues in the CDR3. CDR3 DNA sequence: TGCAGCGTACGGGGACAGGGGTACGAGCAGTACTTC. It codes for CSVRGQGYEQYF.

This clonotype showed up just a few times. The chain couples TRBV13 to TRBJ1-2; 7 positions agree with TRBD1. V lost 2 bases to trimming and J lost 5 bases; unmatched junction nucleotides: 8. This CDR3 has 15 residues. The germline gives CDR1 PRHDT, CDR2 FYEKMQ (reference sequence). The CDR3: CASSLTPGQHYGYTF. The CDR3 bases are TGTGCCAGCAGCTTAACACCGGGACAGCATTATGGCTACACCTTC. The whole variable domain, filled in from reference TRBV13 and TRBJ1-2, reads AAGVIQSPRHLIKEKRETATLKCYPIPRHDTVYWYQQGPGQDPQFLISFYEKMQSDKGSIPDRFSAQQFSDYHSELNMSSLELGDSALYFCASSLTPGQHYGYTFGSGTRLTVV.

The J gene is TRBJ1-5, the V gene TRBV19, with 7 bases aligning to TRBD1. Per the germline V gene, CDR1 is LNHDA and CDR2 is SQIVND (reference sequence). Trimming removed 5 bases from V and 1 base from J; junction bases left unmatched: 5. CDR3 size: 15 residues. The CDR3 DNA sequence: TGTGCCAGTAGTGACCGACAGGGAAGCAATCAGCCCCAGCATTTT. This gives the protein CASSDRQGSNQPQHF.

In nucleotides, the CDR3 is TGTGCCAGCAGGGAGAGTGGGGCCAACGTCCTGACTTTC. Its translation: CASRESGANVLTF. This sequence joins TRBV11-2 and TRBJ2-6; D not resolved. CDR1 is SGHAT, CDR2 FQNNGV, per germline. This CDR3 has 13 residues. Trimming stripped 6 bases from V and 3 bases from J, with 6 bases between.

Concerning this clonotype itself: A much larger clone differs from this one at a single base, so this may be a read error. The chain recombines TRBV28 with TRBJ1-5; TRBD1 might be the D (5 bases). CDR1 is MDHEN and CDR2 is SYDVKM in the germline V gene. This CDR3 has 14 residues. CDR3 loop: CAGSTSDSFFPQHF. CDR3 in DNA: TGTGCCGGCAGTACTTCCGACAGTTTTTTCCCCCAGCATTTT.

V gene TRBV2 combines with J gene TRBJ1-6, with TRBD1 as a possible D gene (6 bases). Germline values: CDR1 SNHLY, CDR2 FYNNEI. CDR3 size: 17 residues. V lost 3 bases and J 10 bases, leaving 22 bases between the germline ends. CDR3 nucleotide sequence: TGTGCCAGCAGTGAGACCTGGGGGGGCCCGGCAGGCTCACCCCTCCACTTT. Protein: CASSETWGGPAGSPLHF.

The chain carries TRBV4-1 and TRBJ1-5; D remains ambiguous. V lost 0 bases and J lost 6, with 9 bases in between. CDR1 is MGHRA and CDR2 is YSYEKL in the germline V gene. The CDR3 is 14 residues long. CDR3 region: CASSQDRRGQPQHF. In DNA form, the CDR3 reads TGCGCCAGCAGCCAAGATCGGCGAGGTCAGCCCCAGCATTTT.

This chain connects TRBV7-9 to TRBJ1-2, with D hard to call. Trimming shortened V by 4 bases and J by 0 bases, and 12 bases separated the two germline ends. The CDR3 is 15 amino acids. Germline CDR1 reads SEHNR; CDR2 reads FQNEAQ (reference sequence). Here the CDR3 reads CASSSLINANYGYTF. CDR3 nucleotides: TGTGCCAGCAGCTCCCTCATCAATGCTAACTATGGCTACACCTTC.

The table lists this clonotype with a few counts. The CDR3 region has the DNA TGTGCCACCAGCAGAGGGCCAGGATCAATCTCTGGGGCCAACGTCCTGACTTTC. Its protein is CATSRGPGSISGANVLTF. This chain connects TRBV15 to TRBJ2-6; D ambiguous. Trimming cost V 1 base and J 0 bases, with 13 bases left between them. Germline assignment: CDR1 LNHNV and CDR2 YYDKDF (reference sequence). The CDR3 runs 18 residues.

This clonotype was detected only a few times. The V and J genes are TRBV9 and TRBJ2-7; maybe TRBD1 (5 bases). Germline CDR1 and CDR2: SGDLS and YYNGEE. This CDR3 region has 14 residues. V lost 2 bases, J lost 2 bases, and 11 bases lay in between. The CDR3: CASSVDDSTYEQYF. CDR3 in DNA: TGTGCCAGCAGCGTTGATGACAGTACCTACGAGCAGTACTTC.

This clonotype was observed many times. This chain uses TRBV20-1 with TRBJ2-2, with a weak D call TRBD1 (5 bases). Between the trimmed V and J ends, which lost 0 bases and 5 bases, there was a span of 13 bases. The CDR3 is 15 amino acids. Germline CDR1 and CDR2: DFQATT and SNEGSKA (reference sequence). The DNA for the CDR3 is TGCAGTGCTAGAGACAGGGATAGTTGGACCGGGGAGCTGTTTTTT. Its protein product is CSARDRDSWTGELFF.

The CDR3 coding sequence is TGTGCCAGCAGCCCCCTAGGAGCAGGCACTGGAAACACCATATATTTT. It is translated as CASSPLGAGTGNTIYF. The chain has TRBV7-3 and TRBJ1-3; D gene uncertain. Per the germline V gene, CDR1 is SGHTA and CDR2 is FQGTGA. The CDR3 runs to 16 residues. V was pared by 5 bases and J by 2 bases, with 16 bases between.

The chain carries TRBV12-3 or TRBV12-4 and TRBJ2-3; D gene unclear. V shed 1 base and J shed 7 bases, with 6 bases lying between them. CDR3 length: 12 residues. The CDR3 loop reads CASSLGGNTQYF. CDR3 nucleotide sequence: TGTGCCAGCAGTTTAGGGGGAAATACGCAGTATTTT.

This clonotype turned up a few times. The CDR3 loop reads CASSFYQVPTDTQYF. The CDR3 DNA reads as TGTGCCAGCAGTTTTTACCAGGTACCCACAGATACGCAGTATTTT. This chain connects TRBV28 to TRBJ2-3; the D is unclear. Germline-derived CDR1 and CDR2 are MDHEN and SYDVKM. V was shortened by 3 bases and J by 2 bases, with 12 bases between the two germline ends. CDR3 length: 15 amino acids. The whole variable domain, filled in from reference TRBV28 and TRBJ2-3, reads DVKVTQSSRYLVKRTGEKVFLECVQDMDHENMFWYRQDPGLGLRLIYFSYDVKMKEKGDIPEGYSVSREKKERFSLILESASTNQTSMYLCASSFYQVPTDTQYFGPGTRLTVL.

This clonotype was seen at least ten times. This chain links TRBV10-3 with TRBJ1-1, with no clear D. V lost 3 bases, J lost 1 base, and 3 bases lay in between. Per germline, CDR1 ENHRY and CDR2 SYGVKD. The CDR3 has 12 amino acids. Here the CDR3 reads CAISDRNTEAFF. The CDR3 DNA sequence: TGTGCCATCAGTGATAGGAACACTGAAGCTTTCTTT.

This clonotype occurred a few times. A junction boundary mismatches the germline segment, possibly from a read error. The CDR3 nucleotides read TGCAGCGTTGAAAAAGGAGAAGGACACCTCTTC. This codes for CSVEKGEGHLF. The chain has TRBV29-1 and TRBJ1-2, with D possibly matching TRBD1 (5 bases). Germline V gives CDR1 SQVTM, CDR2 ANQGSEA. There are 11 residues in the CDR3.

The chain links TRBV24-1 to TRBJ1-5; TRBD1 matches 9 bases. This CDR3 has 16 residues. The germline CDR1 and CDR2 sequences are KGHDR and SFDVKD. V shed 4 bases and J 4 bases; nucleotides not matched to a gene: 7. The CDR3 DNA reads TGTGCCACCAGTGACACGACCGGACAGGGGAATCAGCCCCAGCATTTT. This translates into CATSDTTGQGNQPQHF.

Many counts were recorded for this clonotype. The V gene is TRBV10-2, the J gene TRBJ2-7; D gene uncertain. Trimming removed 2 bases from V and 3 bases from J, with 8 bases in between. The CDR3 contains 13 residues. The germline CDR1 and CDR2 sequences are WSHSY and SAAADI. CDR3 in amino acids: CASSETTIYEQYF. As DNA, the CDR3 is TGCGCCAGCAGTGAGACTACCATCTACGAGCAGTACTTC.